The source of this TCR beta chain is a study of shared clonotypes between healthy human individuals. A note on this clone: Its antigen is as yet unknown.

This CDR3 comprises 14 residues. V was shortened by 6 bases and J by 3 bases, with 11 bases between the two germline ends. Germline assignment: CDR1 MDHEN and CDR2 SYDVKM. Measured with immunoSEQ multiplex PCR; TCRdb has only the in-frame clones, and not every one. Seen here are about 2 million clones, roughly 94% observed once, and the top ten hold 0.85% to 1.3%. Study findings and constraints: Lower generation probabilities were found for non-shared clonotypes than for those shared by all four donors.

Naive CD8 cells lacked CD45RO, underwent positive selection for CCR7 and left out terminally differentiated effector memory CD45RA+ cells. Donors, without exception, were Caucasian adults residing in Nashville, Tennessee. Sequenced sample: naive CD8+ T cells sorted from blood. The clonotype originates from a man younger than 35 in good health. The chain combines TRBV28 with TRBJ1-4; D might be TRBD1 (5 bases). The CDR3 loop is CASSLRRANEKLFF. CDR3 nucleotides: TGTGCCAGCAGCCTCCGCAGGGCTAATGAAAAACTGTTTTTT.